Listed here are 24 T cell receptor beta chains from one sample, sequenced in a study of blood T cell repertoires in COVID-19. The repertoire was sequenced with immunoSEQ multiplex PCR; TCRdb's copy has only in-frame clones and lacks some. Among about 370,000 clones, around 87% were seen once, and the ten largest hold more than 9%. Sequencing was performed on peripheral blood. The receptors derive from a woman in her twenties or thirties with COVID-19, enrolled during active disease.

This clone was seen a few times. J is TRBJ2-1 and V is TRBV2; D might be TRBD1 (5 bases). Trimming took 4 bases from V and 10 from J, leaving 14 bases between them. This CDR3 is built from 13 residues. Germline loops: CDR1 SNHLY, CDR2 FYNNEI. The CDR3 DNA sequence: TGTGCCAGCAGTGGACAGCTGGGCGTAGAGCAGTTCTTC. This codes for CASSGQLGVEQFF. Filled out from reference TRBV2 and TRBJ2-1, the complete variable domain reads EPEVTQTPSHQVTQMGQEVILRCVPISNHLYFYWYRQILGQKVEFLVSFYNNEISEKSEIFDDQFSVERPDGSNFTLKIRSTKLEDSAMYFCASSGQLGVEQFFGPGTRLTVL.

The CDR3 DNA reads as TGTGCCAGCAGCCAAGTTACCGGGACAGGGGATGAAAAACTGTTTTTT. Translation gives CASSQVTGTGDEKLFF. This chain uses TRBV3-1 (or the pseudogene TRBV3-2) with TRBJ1-4; the match to TRBD1 covers 10 bases. CDR3 length: 16 residues. With V trimmed by 1 base and J by 6 bases, 5 bases remained unmatched. Germline assignment: CDR1 LGHDT and CDR2 YNNKEL (reference sequence).

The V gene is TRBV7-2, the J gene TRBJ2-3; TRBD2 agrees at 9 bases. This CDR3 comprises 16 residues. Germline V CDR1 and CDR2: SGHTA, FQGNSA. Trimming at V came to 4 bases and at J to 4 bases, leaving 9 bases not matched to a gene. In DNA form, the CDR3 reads TGTGCCAGCAGCTCCGTCAGCGGGAGGTTAGCAGATACGCAGTATTTT. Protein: CASSSVSGRLADTQYF.

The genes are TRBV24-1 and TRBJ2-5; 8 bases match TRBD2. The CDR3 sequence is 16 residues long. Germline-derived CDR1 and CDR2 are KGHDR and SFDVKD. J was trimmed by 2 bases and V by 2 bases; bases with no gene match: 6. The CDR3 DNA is TGTGCCACCAGTGATTCTCGAGCGGGGGTACAAGAGACCCAGTACTTC. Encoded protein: CATSDSRAGVQETQYF.

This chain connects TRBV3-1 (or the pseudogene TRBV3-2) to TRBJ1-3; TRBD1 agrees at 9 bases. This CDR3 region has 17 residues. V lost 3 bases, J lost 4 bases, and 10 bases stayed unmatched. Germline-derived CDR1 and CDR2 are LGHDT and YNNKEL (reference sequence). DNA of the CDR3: TGTGCCAGCAGCCAGTCGACAGGGGGATCGGGCGGAAACACCATATATTTT. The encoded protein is CASSQSTGGSGGNTIYF.

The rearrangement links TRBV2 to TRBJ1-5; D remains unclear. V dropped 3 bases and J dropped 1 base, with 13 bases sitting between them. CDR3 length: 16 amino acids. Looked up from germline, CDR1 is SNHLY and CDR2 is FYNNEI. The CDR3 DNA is TGTGCCAGCAGTGAGGAGGGCAGAGGAAGCAATCAGCCCCAGCATTTT. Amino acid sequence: CASSEEGRGSNQPQHF.

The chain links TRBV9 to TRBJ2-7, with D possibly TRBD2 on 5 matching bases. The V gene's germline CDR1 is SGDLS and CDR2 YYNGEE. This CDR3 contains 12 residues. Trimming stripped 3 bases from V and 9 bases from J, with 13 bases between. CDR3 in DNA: TGTGCCAGCAGCGGCCAGGCGACTACGCAGTACTTC. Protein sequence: CASSGQATTQYF.

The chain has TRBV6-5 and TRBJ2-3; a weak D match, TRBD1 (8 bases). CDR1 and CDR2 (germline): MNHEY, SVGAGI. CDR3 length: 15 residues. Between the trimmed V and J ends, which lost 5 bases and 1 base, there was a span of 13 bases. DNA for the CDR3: TGTGCCAGCAGTCCTACAGGGGGGGGCACAGATACGCAGTATTTT. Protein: CASSPTGGGTDTQYF.

The chain's CDR3 is CASSPGGRGRTGELFF. DNA for the CDR3: TGTGCCAGCTCACCAGGAGGCAGGGGGAGGACCGGGGAGCTGTTTTTT. The gene calls are TRBV18 and TRBJ2-2, with a tentative D call TRBD1 (7 bases). Trimming took off 2 bases at V and 5 bases at J, with 15 bases between the two ends. Germline V gives CDR1 KGHSH, CDR2 LQKENI. This CDR3 is 16 amino acids long.

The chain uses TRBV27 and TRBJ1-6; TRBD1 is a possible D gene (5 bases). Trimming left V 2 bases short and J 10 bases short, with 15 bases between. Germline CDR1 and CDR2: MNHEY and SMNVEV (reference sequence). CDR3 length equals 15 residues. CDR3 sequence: CASSLIARGNSPLHF. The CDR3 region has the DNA TGTGCCAGCAGTTTAATCGCTCGGGGGAACTCACCCCTCCACTTT.

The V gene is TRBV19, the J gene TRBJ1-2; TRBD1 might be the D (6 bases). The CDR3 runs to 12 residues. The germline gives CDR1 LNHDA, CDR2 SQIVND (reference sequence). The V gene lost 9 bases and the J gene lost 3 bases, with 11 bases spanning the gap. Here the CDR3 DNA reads TGTGCCAGACTCGACAGGCACTATGGCTACACCTTC. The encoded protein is CARLDRHYGYTF.

This chain's CDR3 is CASSQGVRGNTEAFF. DNA of the CDR3: TGTGCCAGCAGCCAAGGGGTGAGAGGGAACACTGAAGCTTTCTTT. The chain joins TRBV3-1 (or the pseudogene TRBV3-2) to TRBJ1-1; D gene uncertain. The CDR3 length is 15 residues. CDR1 is LGHDT and CDR2 is YNNKEL in the germline V gene (reference sequence). The ends were cut back, 1 base at V and 1 base at J, with 10 bases in the middle.

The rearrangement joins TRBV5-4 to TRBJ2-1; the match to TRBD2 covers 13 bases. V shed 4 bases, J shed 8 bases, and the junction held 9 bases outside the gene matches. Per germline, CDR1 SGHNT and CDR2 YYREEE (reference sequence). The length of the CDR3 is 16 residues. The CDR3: CASSRRLAGGGDEQFF. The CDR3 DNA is TGTGCCAGCAGCCGCCGACTAGCGGGAGGAGGGGATGAGCAGTTCTTC. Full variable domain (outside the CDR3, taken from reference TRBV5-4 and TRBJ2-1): ETGVTQSPTHLIKTRGQQVTLRCSSQSGHNTVSWYQQALGQGPQFIFQYYREEENGRGNFPPRFSGLQFPNYSSELNVNALELDDSALYLCASSRRLAGGGDEQFFGPGTRLTVL.

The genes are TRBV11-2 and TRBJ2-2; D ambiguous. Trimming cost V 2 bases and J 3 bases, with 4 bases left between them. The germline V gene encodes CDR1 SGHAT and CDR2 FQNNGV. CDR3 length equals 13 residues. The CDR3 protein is CASSLRDTGELFF. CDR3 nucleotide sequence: TGTGCCAGCAGCTTACGGGACACCGGGGAGCTGTTTTTT.

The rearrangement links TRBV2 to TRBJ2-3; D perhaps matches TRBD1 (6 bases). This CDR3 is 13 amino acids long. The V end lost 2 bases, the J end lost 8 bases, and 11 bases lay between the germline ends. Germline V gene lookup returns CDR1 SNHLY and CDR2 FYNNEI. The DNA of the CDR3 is TGTGCCAGCAGTGAAAGGGGGTGGGTTACGCAGTATTTT. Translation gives CASSERGWVTQYF.

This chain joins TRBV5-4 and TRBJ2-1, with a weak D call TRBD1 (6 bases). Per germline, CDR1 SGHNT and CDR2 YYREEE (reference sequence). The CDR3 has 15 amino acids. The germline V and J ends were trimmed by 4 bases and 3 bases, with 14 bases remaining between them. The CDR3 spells CASSRQDGNYNEQFF. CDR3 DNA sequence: TGTGCCAGCAGCCGACAGGATGGCAACTACAATGAGCAGTTCTTC.

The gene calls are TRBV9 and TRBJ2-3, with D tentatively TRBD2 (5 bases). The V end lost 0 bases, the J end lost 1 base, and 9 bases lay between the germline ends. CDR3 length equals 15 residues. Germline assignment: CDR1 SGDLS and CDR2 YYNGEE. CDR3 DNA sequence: TGTGCCAGCAGCGTAGTAGGACTCCGCACAGATACGCAGTATTTT. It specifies CASSVVGLRTDTQYF.

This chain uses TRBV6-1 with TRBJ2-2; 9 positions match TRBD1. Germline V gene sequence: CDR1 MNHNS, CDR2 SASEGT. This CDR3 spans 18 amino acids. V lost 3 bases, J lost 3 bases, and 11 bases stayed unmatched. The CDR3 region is CASSELAKGTGYTGELFF. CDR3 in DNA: TGTGCCAGCAGTGAGCTAGCAAAAGGGACAGGGTACACCGGGGAGCTGTTTTTT.

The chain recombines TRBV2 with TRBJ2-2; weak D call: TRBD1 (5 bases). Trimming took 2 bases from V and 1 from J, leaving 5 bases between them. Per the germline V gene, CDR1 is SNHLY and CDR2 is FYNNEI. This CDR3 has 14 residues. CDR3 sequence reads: CASSEQGNTGELFF. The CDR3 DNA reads TGTGCCAGCAGTGAACAGGGGAACACCGGGGAGCTGTTTTTT.

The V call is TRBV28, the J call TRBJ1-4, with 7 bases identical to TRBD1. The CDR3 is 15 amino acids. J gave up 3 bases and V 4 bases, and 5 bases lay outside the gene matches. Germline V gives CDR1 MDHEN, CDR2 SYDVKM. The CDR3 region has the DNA TGTGCCAGCAGTTCCCAGGGGGAGGCTAATGAAAAACTGTTTTTT. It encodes CASSSQGEANEKLFF.

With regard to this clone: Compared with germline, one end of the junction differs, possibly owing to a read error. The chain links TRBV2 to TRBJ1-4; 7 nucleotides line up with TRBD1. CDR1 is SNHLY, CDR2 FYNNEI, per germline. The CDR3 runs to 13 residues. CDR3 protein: CASREGGREKLFF. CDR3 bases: TGTGCCAGCAGGGAAGGGGGCCGCGAAAAACTGTTTTTT.

The CDR3 DNA sequence: TGTGCCACCAGCAGAGATTGGGACAGACTCTACAATGAGCAGTTCTTC. As protein: CATSRDWDRLYNEQFF. V usage is TRBV15 and J usage is TRBJ2-1, with TRBD1 matching 7 bases. This CDR3 contains 16 residues. Germline V gene sequence: CDR1 LNHNV, CDR2 YYDKDF (reference sequence). J was trimmed by 3 bases and V by 0 bases; bases with no gene match: 5.

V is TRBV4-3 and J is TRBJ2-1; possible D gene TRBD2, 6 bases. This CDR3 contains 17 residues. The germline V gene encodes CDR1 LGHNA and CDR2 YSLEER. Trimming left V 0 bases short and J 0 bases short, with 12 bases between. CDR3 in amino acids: CASSQEGGRYSYNEQFF. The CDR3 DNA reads TGCGCCAGCAGCCAAGAGGGTGGGAGGTACTCCTACAATGAGCAGTTCTTC.

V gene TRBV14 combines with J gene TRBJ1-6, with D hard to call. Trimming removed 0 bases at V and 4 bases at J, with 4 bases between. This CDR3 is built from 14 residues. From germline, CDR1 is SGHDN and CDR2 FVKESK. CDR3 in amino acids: CASSQEAYNSPLHF. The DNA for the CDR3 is TGTGCCAGCAGCCAAGAGGCTTATAATTCACCCCTCCACTTT.